The present entry profiles one T cell receptor beta chain with its context. The authors ran a second PCR of 7 to 11 cycles using a sample-barcoded 5' primer and a J-beta primer mix. In TCRdb, the 5' RACE reads were re-called with MiXCR into one record per CDR3 protein. This table holds about 640,000 distinct CDR3 sequences, approximately 59% found once. V was clipped by 7 bases and J by 8 bases; unmatched bases: 5. Per germline, CDR1 DFQATT and CDR2 SNEGSKA (reference sequence). This CDR3 spans 12 amino acids. This record comes from a study of blood T cells in healthy people across ages. About the study: Capture by template switching was about one barcoded beta molecule per two T cells.

The chain employs TRBV20-1 and TRBJ2-1; 10 positions match TRBD1. The TCR comes from a man in his sixties in good health. Sequences were obtained from blood. CDR3 sequence (DNA): TGCAGTGGGACAGGGGGAAGCGATGAGCAGTTCTTC. Translating gives CSGTGGSDEQFF.